This T cell receptor beta chain stems from a study of metastatic and nonmetastatic thyroid tumors. The entire patient cohort was treatment-naive prior to thyroid surgery. TCRdb re-called clones via MiXCR from the PCR reads. The data contain some 84,000 clones, approximately 9% of them singletons. This clone was detected a few times. The source is a female donor with papillary thyroid cancer or a benign thyroid nodule (not recorded which). Some clones in this sample may be carry-over from other donors' samples. Material for sequencing was blood.

The CDR3 nucleotides read TGTGCCAGCAGCCAAGAACAGGGGCTCGGCAATCAGCCCCAGCATTTT. It specifies CASSQEQGLGNQPQHF. The chain uses TRBV3-1 and TRBJ1-5; 7 bases agree with TRBD1. CDR3 length: 16 amino acids. Unmatched junction bases numbered 4, after V lost 0 bases and J lost 2 bases. Germline CDR1 LGHDT, CDR2 YNNKEL (reference sequence).